This record concerns one T cell receptor beta chain sequence. Its antigen is currently unknown. CD45RO-negative CD8 cells positively selected for CCR7 made up the naive population, which excluded terminally differentiated effector memory CD45RA+ cells. The table came from immunoSEQ multiplex PCR; TCRdb's copy has only in-frame clones and leaves some out. The sample contains approximately 600,000 clones, about 95% of which appear only once. This specimen belongs to a study of shared clonotypes between healthy human individuals. Broader study findings: The naive CD4 repertoires of a few donors were compared, and roughly 5% of clonotypes were shared. It was expected that sequencing depth would affect clonotype sharing among donors.

CDR3 length equals 14 residues. Deletions cut 4 bases from V and 2 bases from J, with 11 bases between. Looked up from germline, CDR1 is MDHEN and CDR2 is SYDVKM. J is TRBJ2-5 and V is TRBV28; a weak D match, TRBD2 (6 bases). The TCR comes from a woman in her twenties or thirties in good health. Material: naive CD8+ T cells sorted from blood. This CDR3 reads CASSSGLLQETQYF. Here the CDR3 DNA reads TGTGCCAGCAGTTCGGGACTCCTTCAAGAGACCCAGTACTTC.